Below, 9 T cell receptor beta chains from the same sample are listed, as sequenced in a study of beta chain features in type 1 diabetes. Expressed TCRB transcripts were sequenced because the isolated RNA had all been reverse transcribed beforehand. Using immunoSEQ multiplex PCR, the repertoire was profiled, and TCRdb retains in-frame clones only, with some absent. The sample lists about 620,000 clones, about a sixth occurring once. Sample: naive CD4+ T cells from blood. The receptors here all came from a man aged 18 to 29 in good health.

The rearrangement joins TRBV21-1 to TRBJ2-2. TRBV21-1 is a pseudogene segment. This CDR3 spans 16 amino acids. CDR3 region: CASSKRWQGDTGELFF. The CDR3 nucleotides read TGTGCCAGCAGCAAACGGTGGCAGGGAGATACCGGGGAGCTGTTTTTT.

A few counts support this clone. The genes are TRBV7-2 and TRBJ2-3, with a tentative D call TRBD1 (6 bases). The V and J ends lost 6 bases and 5 bases respectively, with 18 bases between them. Germline CDR1 reads SGHTA; CDR2 reads FQGNSA. The CDR3 totals 15 residues. The CDR3 bases are TGTGCCAGCAGTGACAGGCCACTATCAATAGATACGCAGTATTTT. This translates into CASSDRPLSIDTQYF. Full variable domain (missing parts from reference TRBV7-2 and TRBJ2-3): GAGVSQSPSNKVTEKGKDVELRCDPISGHTALYWYRQSLGQGLEFLIYFQGNSAPDKSGLPSDRFSAERTGGSVSTLTIQRTQQEDSAVYLCASSDRPLSIDTQYFGPGTRLTVL.

In nucleotides, the CDR3 is TGTGCCAGCAGTTTACTCAGGGGGCAAGAGACCCAGTACTTC. It codes for CASSLLRGQETQYF. The genes are TRBV28 and TRBJ2-5; 7 positions match TRBD1. The CDR3 is 14 residues long. Germline CDR1 MDHEN, CDR2 SYDVKM. The J segment lost 2 bases and the V segment lost 2 bases, leaving 2 bases of the junction unmatched.

The chain has TRBV5-6 and TRBJ1-6; D may be TRBD1 (5 bases). This CDR3 has 16 residues. Germline V gene sequence: CDR1 SGHDT, CDR2 YYEEEE. V dropped 4 bases and J dropped 5 bases, with 16 bases sitting between them. This CDR3 reads CASSPTVGRDNSPLHF. In DNA, the CDR3 is TGTGCCAGCAGCCCTACGGTGGGACGAGATAATTCACCCCTCCACTTT.

The chain employs TRBV19 and TRBJ1-5, with D possibly being TRBD1 (6 bases). Germline values: CDR1 LNHDA, CDR2 SQIVND (reference sequence). The CDR3 is 15 residues long. V lost 1 base, J lost 3 bases, and 10 bases lay in between. The CDR3 DNA reads as TGTGCCAGTAGTATAGGGACAGTGGCCAATCAGCCCCAGCATTTT. It codes for CASSIGTVANQPQHF.

There are a few counts of this clone. J is TRBJ2-1 and V is TRBV29-1; D not resolved. Trimming cost V 5 bases and J 7 bases, with 12 bases left between them. In germline, CDR1 is SQVTM, CDR2 ANQGSEA. The CDR3 consists of 12 residues. The CDR3 here is CSVQSTWNEQFF. Written as DNA, the CDR3 is TGCAGCGTTCAATCGACCTGGAATGAGCAGTTCTTC.

This clone occurred a few times. The rearrangement joins TRBV28 to TRBJ2-4, with D perhaps TRBD2 (6 bases). V shed 3 bases and J shed 12 bases, with 9 bases lying between them. The length of the CDR3 is 11 residues. Germline V lookup: CDR1 MDHEN, CDR2 SYDVKM. This CDR3 reads CASSFRGSQYF. The CDR3 coding sequence is TGTGCCAGCAGTTTTCGGGGGAGTCAGTACTTC.

The chain combines TRBV30 with TRBJ2-5, with D perhaps TRBD1 or TRBD2 (5 bases each). This CDR3 spans 15 amino acids. Germline CDR1 reads GTSNPN; CDR2 reads SVGIG (reference sequence). Trimming stripped 2 bases from V and 5 bases from J, with 18 bases between. The CDR3 loop reads CAWSLRGPFRETQYF. In nucleotides, the CDR3 is TGTGCCTGGAGTCTAAGGGGACCCTTCAGGGAGACCCAGTACTTC.

This clone was counted a few times. The chain carries TRBV27 and TRBJ2-7, with 14 bases identical to TRBD2. This CDR3 has 18 residues. In germline, CDR1 is MNHEY, CDR2 SMNVEV (reference sequence). Losses at the gene ends were 2 bases for V and 3 bases for J; bases not matched to a gene: 9. As DNA, the CDR3 is TGTGCCAGCAGTTTAAGGGCGAGGGGACTAGCGGGAGTCTACGAGCAGTACTTC. Translated: CASSLRARGLAGVYEQYF.